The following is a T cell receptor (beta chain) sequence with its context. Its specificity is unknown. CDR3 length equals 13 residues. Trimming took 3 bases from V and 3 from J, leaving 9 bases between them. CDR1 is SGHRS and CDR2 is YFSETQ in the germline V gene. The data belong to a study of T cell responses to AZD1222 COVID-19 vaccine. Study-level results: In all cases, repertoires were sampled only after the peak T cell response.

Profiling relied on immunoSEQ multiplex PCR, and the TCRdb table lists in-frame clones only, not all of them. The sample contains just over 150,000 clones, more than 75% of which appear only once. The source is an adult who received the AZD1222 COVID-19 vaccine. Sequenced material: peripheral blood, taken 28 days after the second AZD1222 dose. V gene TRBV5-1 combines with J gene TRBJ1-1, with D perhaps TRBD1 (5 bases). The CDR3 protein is CASSSRGYTEAFF. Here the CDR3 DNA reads TGCGCCAGCAGCTCTAGGGGCTACACTGAAGCTTTCTTT.